These T cell receptor beta chains were read from a single sample in a study of cytomegalovirus exposure and HLA in healthy donors. Repertoires were generated with immunoSEQ multiplex PCR, while TCRdb's copy carries only in-frame clones and drops some. The sample holds hundreds of thousands of clones, around 87% seen once. Sequenced material: PBMCs. Receptor source: a man aged 18 to 30 in good health and CMV-seronegative. The CDR3 runs from the conserved cysteine through the conserved F or W. A D gene is named only where the DNA matches it firmly. Where a row states a size, it is once, few, many or the class of an expanded clone; other rows omit it.

TRBJ2-1 | TRBV28 | . | TRBD1 | CASSLRTGLHWDEQFF | TGTGCCAGCAGTTTAAGGACAGGCCTACATTGGGATGAGCAGTTCTTC
TRBJ2-7 | TRBV28 | . | . | CASSFSSFLEQYF | TGTGCCAGCAGTTTTAGTTCGTTCCTCGAGCAGTACTTC
TRBJ2-3 | TRBV7-9 | . | . | CASSLSEVPSTDTQYF | TGTGCCAGCAGCTTGAGTGAGGTACCTAGCACAGATACGCAGTATTTT
TRBJ1-1 | TRBV7-6 | . | TRBD1 | CASITGTGGAQSEAFF | TGTGCCAGCATCACCGGGACAGGGGGCGCCCAATCTGAAGCTTTCTTT
TRBJ1-6 | TRBV7-6 | . | . | CASSSAQGGSPLHF | TGTGCCAGCAGCTCGGCACAGGGTGGTTCACCCCTCCACTTT
TRBJ2-6 | TRBV7-8 | . | TRBD1 | CASSPRDRGRGGANVLTF | TGTGCCAGCAGCCCACGGGACAGGGGGCGAGGTGGGGCCAACGTCCTGACTTTC
TRBJ2-7 | TRBV6-1 | . | . | CASRESSDYYEQYF | TGTGCCAGCAGGGAATCGTCTGACTACTACGAGCAGTACTTC
TRBJ2-7 | TRBV7-2 | . | . | CASSLRSAEARYGQYF | TGTGCCAGCAGCTTAAGGTCTGCCGAGGCCCGCTACGGGCAGTACTTC
TRBJ2-1 | TRBV15 | . | . | CATSREVGPIVGQFF | TGTGCCACCAGCAGAGAGGTGGGGCCCATAGTGGGGCAGTTCTTC
TRBJ2-3 | TRBV4-1 | . | . | CASSQDLPTRRTQYF | TGCGCCAGCAGCCAAGACCTCCCGACGAGGAGGACGCAGTATTTT
TRBJ2-1 | TRBV5-4 | . | TRBD1 | CASSFNPGTEFPYNEQFF | TGTGCCAGCAGCTTCAATCCCGGGACAGAGTTCCCCTACAATGAGCAGTTCTTC
TRBJ1-4 | TRBV29-1 | . | TRBD1 | CSVEEVGQANEKLFF | TGCAGCGTTGAAGAAGTCGGACAGGCTAATGAAAAACTGTTTTTT
TRBJ2-7 | TRBV10-3 | few | . | CAISDGSNPYEQYF | TGTGCCATCAGTGATGGCAGTAACCCTTACGAGCAGTACTTC
TRBJ1-1 | TRBV4-3 | . | . | CASSQVGARSTEAFF | TGCGCCAGCAGCCAAGTTGGGGCTCGGAGCACTGAAGCTTTCTTT
TRBJ2-7 | TRBV6-1 | once | . | CASSIQVGGAYEQYF | TGTGCCAGCAGTATACAGGTGGGGGGAGCCTACGAGCAGTACTTC
TRBJ2-7 | TRBV4-3 | . | . | CASSLGLSYEQYF | TGCGCCAGCAGCCTGGGACTGTCCTACGAGCAGTACTTC
TRBJ1-4 | TRBV5-1 | . | TRBD1 | CASSFGTGNPKLFF | TGCGCCAGCAGCTTCGGGACAGGGAATCCAAAACTGTTTTTT
TRBJ2-2 | TRBV7-7 | . | TRBD1 | CASSSGTGGRTGELFF | TGTGCCAGCAGCTCCGGGACAGGGGGACGAACCGGGGAGCTGTTTTTT
TRBJ2-5 | TRBV5-8 | . | TRBD2 | CASSSVREVQETQYF | TGTGCCAGCAGTTCTGTACGGGAGGTTCAAGAGACCCAGTACTTC
TRBJ2-7 | TRBV9 | . | . | CASSVGHSYEQYF | TGTGCCAGCAGCGTTGGACACTCCTACGAGCAGTACTTC
TRBJ1-1 | TRBV25-1 | . | . | CASSTEGNTEAFF | TGTGCCAGCAGTACCGAGGGAAACACTGAAGCTTTCTTT
TRBJ2-1 | TRBV18 | . | . | CASSPPGLQGNEQFF | TGTGCCAGCTCACCACCGGGACTACAGGGCAATGAGCAGTTCTTC
TRBJ2-5 | TRBV5-4 | . | TRBD1 | CASRRGQGQETQYF | TGTGCCAGCAGGCGAGGACAGGGCCAAGAGACCCAGTACTTC
TRBJ1-5 | TRBV19 | . | . | CASSKGDYQPQHF | TGTGCCAGTAGTAAAGGGGATTATCAGCCCCAGCATTTT
TRBJ1-2 | TRBV2 | . | . | CASTPTPGGQLIFNYGYTF | TGTGCCAGCACTCCGACGCCGGGTGGACAGCTCATCTTTAACTATGGCTACACCTTC
TRBJ2-1 | TRBV5-4 | . | . | CASSLGLHNEQFF | TGTGCCAGCAGCCTCGGACTACACAATGAGCAGTTCTTC
TRBJ2-4 | TRBV4-3 | . | . | CASSQLAGLGGENIQYF | TGCGCCAGCAGCCAACTCGCCGGCCTGGGCGGGGAAAACATTCAGTACTTC
TRBJ2-3 | TRBV2 | . | . | CASSELPGIATSTDTQYF | TGTGCCAGCAGTGAGCTTCCGGGGATCGCAACTAGCACAGATACGCAGTATTTT
TRBJ1-1 | TRBV2 | . | TRBD1 | CASSPPQQGTTEAFF | TGTGCCAGCAGTCCCCCTCAACAGGGGACCACTGAAGCTTTCTTT
TRBJ2-1 | TRBV19 | once | . | CASSRGDRQNEQFF | TGTGCCAGTAGTAGGGGGGACCGCCAGAATGAGCAGTTCTTC
TRBJ2-7 | TRBV27 | . | TRBD1 | CASSPNRDRGEQYF | TGTGCCAGCAGTCCCAACCGGGACAGGGGGGAGCAGTACTTC
TRBJ2-5 | TRBV4-1 | . | . | CASSQGGGGRYQETQYF | TGCGCCAGCAGCCAAGGGGGCGGTGGGAGGTACCAAGAGACCCAGTACTTC
TRBJ1-2 | TRBV19 | . | . | CASSISHGADYGYTF | TGTGCCAGTAGTATCTCTCATGGGGCGGACTATGGCTACACCTTC